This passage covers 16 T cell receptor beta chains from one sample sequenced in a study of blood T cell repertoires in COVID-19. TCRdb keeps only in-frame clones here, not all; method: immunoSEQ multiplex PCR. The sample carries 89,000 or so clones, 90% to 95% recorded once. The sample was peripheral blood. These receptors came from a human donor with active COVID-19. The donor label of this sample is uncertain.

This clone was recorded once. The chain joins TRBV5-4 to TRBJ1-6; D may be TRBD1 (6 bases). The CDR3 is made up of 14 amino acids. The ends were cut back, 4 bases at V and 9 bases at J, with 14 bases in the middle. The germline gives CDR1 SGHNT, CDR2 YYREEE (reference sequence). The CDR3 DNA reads TGTGCCAGCAGCCAAACAGGGATACCTTCACCCCTCCACTTT. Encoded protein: CASSQTGIPSPLHF.

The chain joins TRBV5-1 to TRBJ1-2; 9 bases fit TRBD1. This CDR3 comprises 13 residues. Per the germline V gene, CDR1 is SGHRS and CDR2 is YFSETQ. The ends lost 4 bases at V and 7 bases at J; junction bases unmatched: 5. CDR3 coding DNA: TGCGCCAGCAGCCTGGACAGGGGTGGTGGCTACACCTTC. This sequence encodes CASSLDRGGGYTF.

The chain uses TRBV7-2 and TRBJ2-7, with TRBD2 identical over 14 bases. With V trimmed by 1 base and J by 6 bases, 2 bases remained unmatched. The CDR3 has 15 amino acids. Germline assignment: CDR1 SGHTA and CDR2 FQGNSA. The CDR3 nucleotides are TGTGCCAGCAGCTTAGGTGGACTAGCGGGGGGCGAGCAGTACTTC. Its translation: CASSLGGLAGGEQYF.

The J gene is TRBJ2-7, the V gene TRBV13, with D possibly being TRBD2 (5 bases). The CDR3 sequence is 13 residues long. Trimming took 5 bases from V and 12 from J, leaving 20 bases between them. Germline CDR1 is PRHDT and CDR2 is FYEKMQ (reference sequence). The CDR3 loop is CASSLIWELYWYF. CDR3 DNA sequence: TGTGCCAGCAGCCTCATCTGGGAGCTGTATTGGTACTTC.

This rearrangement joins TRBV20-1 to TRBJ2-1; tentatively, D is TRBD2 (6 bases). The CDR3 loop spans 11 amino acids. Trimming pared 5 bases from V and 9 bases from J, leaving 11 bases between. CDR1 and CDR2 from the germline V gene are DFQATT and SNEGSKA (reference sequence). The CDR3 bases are TGCAGTGCTGCCACTAGCAGTGAGCAGTTCTTC. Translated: CSAATSSEQFF.

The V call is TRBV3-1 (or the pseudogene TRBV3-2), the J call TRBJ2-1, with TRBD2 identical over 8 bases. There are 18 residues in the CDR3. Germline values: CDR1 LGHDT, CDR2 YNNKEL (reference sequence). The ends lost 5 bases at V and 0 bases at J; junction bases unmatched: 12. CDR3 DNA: TGTGCCAGCAGCTCCACCCTGGGCGGGGGGCCCTCCTACAATGAGCAGTTCTTC. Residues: CASSSTLGGGPSYNEQFF.

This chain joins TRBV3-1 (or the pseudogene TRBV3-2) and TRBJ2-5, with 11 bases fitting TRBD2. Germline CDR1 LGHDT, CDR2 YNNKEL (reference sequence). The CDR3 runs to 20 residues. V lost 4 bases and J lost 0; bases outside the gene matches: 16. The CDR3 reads CASSRTNKAVGLADQETQYF. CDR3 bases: TGTGCCAGCAGCCGCACAAACAAGGCAGTGGGACTAGCGGACCAAGAGACCCAGTACTTC.

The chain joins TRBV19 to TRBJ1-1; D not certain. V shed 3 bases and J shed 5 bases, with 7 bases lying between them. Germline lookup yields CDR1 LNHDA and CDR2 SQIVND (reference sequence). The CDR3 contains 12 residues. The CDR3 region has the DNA TGTGCCAGTAGTATCAGGCCTACTGAAGCTTTCTTT. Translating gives CASSIRPTEAFF.

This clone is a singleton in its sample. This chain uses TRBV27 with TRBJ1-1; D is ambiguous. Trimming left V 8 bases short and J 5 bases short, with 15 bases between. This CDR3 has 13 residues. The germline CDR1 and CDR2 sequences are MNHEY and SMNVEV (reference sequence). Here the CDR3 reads CASRRTGGTEAFF. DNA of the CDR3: TGTGCCAGCCGTCGGACGGGAGGGACTGAAGCTTTCTTT.

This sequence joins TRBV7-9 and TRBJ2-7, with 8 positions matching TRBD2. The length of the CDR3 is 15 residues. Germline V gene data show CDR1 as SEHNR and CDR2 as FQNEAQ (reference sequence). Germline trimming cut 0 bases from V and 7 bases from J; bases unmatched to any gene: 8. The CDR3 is CASSLAGTREEEQYF. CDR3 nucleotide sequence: TGTGCCAGCAGCTTAGCTGGGACTAGGGAGGAAGAGCAGTACTTC.

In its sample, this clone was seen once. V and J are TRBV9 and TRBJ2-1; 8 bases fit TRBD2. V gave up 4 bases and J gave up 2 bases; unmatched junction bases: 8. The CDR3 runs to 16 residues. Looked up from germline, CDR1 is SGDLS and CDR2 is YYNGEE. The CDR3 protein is CASSREEGLAYNEQFF. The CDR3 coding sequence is TGTGCCAGCAGCCGGGAGGAGGGACTAGCCTACAATGAGCAGTTCTTC.

The CDR3 region has the DNA TGTGCTAGTGGTAAGGGACAGGGGATCACAGATACGCAGTATTTT. Amino acid sequence: CASGKGQGITDTQYF. The chain employs TRBV12-5 and TRBJ2-3, with 10 bases lining up with TRBD1. V lost 5 bases to trimming and J lost 2 bases; unmatched junction nucleotides: 4. Germline V lookup: CDR1 LGHNT, CDR2 FRNRAP. There are 15 residues in the CDR3.

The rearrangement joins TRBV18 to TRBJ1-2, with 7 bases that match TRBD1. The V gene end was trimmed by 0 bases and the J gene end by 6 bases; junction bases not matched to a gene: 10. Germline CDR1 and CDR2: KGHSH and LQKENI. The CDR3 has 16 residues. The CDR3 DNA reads TGTGCCAGCTCACCACCCTCCCAGGGGGTTCAAAATGGCTACACCTTC. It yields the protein CASSPPSQGVQNGYTF.

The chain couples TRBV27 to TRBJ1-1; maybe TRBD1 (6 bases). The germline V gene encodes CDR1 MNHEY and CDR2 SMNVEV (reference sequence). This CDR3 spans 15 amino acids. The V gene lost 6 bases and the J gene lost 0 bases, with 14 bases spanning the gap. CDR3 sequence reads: CASSLGGAVNTEAFF. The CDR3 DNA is TGTGCCAGCAGCCTAGGGGGGGCGGTGAACACTGAAGCTTTCTTT.

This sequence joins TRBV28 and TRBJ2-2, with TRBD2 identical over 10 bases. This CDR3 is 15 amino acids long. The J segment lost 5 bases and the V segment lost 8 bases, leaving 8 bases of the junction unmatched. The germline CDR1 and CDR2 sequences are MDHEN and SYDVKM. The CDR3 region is CASLGSLAGTGELFF. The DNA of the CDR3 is TGTGCCAGCCTAGGCTCACTAGCGGGGACCGGGGAGCTGTTTTTT.

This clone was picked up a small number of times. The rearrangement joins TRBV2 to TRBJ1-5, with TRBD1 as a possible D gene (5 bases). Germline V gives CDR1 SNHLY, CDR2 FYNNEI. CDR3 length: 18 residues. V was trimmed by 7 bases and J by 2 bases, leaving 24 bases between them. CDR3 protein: CASTTFRQGRAGNQPQHF. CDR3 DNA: TGTGCCAGCACTACCTTTCGGCAGGGAAGGGCGGGCAATCAGCCCCAGCATTTT.